The rows below give T cell receptor beta chains drawn from one sample of a study of blood T cells in healthy people across ages. One entry per CDR3 protein results from TCRdb running MiXCR on the 5' RACE reads. This table has 660,000 or so distinct CDR3 sequences, roughly 58% appearing once. The sequencing input was blood. The receptors were sampled from a man aged 55 to 70 in good health. The CDR3 runs from the conserved cysteine through the conserved F or W. Each record gives: CDR3 protein, CDR3 DNA, J gene, D gene, clone size, V gene. D genes are given only for firm matches. The listing skips clone size in some rows; elsewhere it reads once, few, many or a size class.

cdr3_aa: CSAGTLGEGEKLFF; cdr3_nt: TGCAGTGCTGGGACACTCGGGGAGGGTGAAAAACTGTTTTTT; j_call: TRBJ1-4; d_call: .; clone_size: .; v_call: TRBV20-1
cdr3_aa: CARSTGVQCTDTQYF; cdr3_nt: TGTGCCAGGTCGACAGGGGTACAGTGCACAGATACGCAGTATTTT; j_call: TRBJ2-3; d_call: TRBD1; clone_size: once; v_call: TRBV19
cdr3_aa: CASSSQTSGDNEQFF; cdr3_nt: TGTGCCAGCAGCTCCCAGACTAGCGGAGACAATGAGCAGTTCTTC; j_call: TRBJ2-1; d_call: TRBD2; clone_size: .; v_call: TRBV7-9
cdr3_aa: CSAIRDPRGRPSSYNEQYF; cdr3_nt: TGCAGTGCTATTCGGGACCCACGGGGTCGGCCAAGCTCCTACAATGAGCAGTACTTC; j_call: TRBJ2-7; d_call: .; clone_size: .; v_call: TRBV20-1
cdr3_aa: CASSEGGRYYGYTF; cdr3_nt: TGTGCCAGCAGTGAAGGTGGCCGTTACTATGGCTACACCTTC; j_call: TRBJ1-2; d_call: .; clone_size: .; v_call: TRBV2
cdr3_aa: CASSLALLPGTGTHNEQFF; cdr3_nt: TGTGCCAGCAGCTTAGCGCTCCTACCCGGGACAGGGACTCACAATGAGCAGTTCTTC; j_call: TRBJ2-1; d_call: TRBD1; clone_size: .; v_call: TRBV7-9
cdr3_aa: CATSRDTGAGGNIQYF; cdr3_nt: TGTGCCACCAGCAGAGATACGGGGGCCGGGGGAAACATTCAGTACTTC; j_call: TRBJ2-4; d_call: .; clone_size: .; v_call: TRBV15
cdr3_aa: CASSLGRHSYEQYF; cdr3_nt: TGTGCCAGCAGCTTGGGGCGCCATAGCTACGAGCAGTACTTC; j_call: TRBJ2-7; d_call: .; clone_size: few; v_call: TRBV7-2
cdr3_aa: CSVEEFGGATNEKLFF; cdr3_nt: TGCAGCGTTGAAGAATTCGGAGGGGCAACTAATGAAAAACTGTTTTTT; j_call: TRBJ1-4; d_call: .; clone_size: .; v_call: TRBV29-1
cdr3_aa: CASSPKLRQFF; cdr3_nt: TGTGCCAGCAGCCCCAAGTTACGGCAGTTCTTC; j_call: TRBJ2-1; d_call: .; clone_size: .; v_call: TRBV7-8
cdr3_aa: CASIPNGGSTQYF; cdr3_nt: TGTGCCAGCATCCCTAACGGGGGAAGTACGCAGTATTTT; j_call: TRBJ2-3; d_call: .; clone_size: few; v_call: TRBV7-2
cdr3_aa: CASILRDNTIWGDQPQHF; cdr3_nt: TGTGCCAGCATCCTAAGGGACAACACCATCTGGGGGGATCAGCCCCAGCATTTT; j_call: TRBJ1-5; d_call: .; clone_size: .; v_call: TRBV4-2
cdr3_aa: CSARDAGGETQYF; cdr3_nt: TGCAGTGCTAGAGATGCGGGGGGGGAGACCCAGTACTTC; j_call: TRBJ2-5; d_call: TRBD2; clone_size: .; v_call: TRBV20-1
cdr3_aa: CASRAGLLGNEQFF; cdr3_nt: TGCGCCAGCAGAGCGGGACTGTTGGGGAATGAGCAGTTCTTC; j_call: TRBJ2-1; d_call: TRBD2; clone_size: .; v_call: TRBV10-2
cdr3_aa: CSASPLGEETQYF; cdr3_nt: TGCAGTGCTAGTCCCTTAGGGGAGGAGACCCAGTACTTC; j_call: TRBJ2-5; d_call: .; clone_size: few; v_call: TRBV20-1
cdr3_aa: CASSHPSGTAFSYEQYF; cdr3_nt: TGTGCCAGCAGCCACCCTTCGGGGACAGCCTTCTCCTACGAGCAGTACTTC; j_call: TRBJ2-7; d_call: TRBD1; clone_size: .; v_call: TRBV3-1
cdr3_aa: CASSGQGNRRYEQYF; cdr3_nt: TGTGCCAGCAGCGGTCAGGGGAATCGCCGCTACGAGCAGTACTTC; j_call: TRBJ2-7; d_call: .; clone_size: .; v_call: TRBV7-8
cdr3_aa: CAISEMGGGTDTQYF; cdr3_nt: TGTGCCATCAGTGAGATGGGAGGCGGCACAGATACGCAGTATTTT; j_call: TRBJ2-3; d_call: .; clone_size: .; v_call: TRBV10-3
cdr3_aa: CASSALARTDTQYF; cdr3_nt: TGTGCCAGCAGCGCGCTCGCCCGCACAGATACGCAGTATTTT; j_call: TRBJ2-3; d_call: .; clone_size: few; v_call: TRBV2
cdr3_aa: CASSQEARGETQYF; cdr3_nt: TGCGCCAGCAGCCAAGAGGCCAGGGGCGAGACCCAGTACTTC; j_call: TRBJ2-5; d_call: .; clone_size: .; v_call: TRBV4-1
cdr3_aa: CASSVLATGELFF; cdr3_nt: TGTGCCAGCAGTGTGCTAGCCACCGGGGAGCTGTTTTTT; j_call: TRBJ2-2; d_call: .; clone_size: .; v_call: TRBV6-4
cdr3_aa: CASSPYRDILNYGYTF; cdr3_nt: TGTGCCAGCTCACCATACCGGGACATCCTCAACTATGGCTACACCTTC; j_call: TRBJ1-2; d_call: .; clone_size: few; v_call: TRBV18
cdr3_aa: CASSRRTGAPYEQYF; cdr3_nt: TGTGCCAGCAGCCGTCGCACAGGGGCCCCCTACGAGCAGTACTTC; j_call: TRBJ2-7; d_call: TRBD1; clone_size: .; v_call: TRBV7-2
cdr3_aa: CASRGAGNEQYF; cdr3_nt: TGTGCCAGCAGGGGGGCCGGCAACGAGCAGTACTTC; j_call: TRBJ2-7; d_call: .; clone_size: few; v_call: TRBV12-3/TRBV12-4
cdr3_aa: CSARAPGGGNSPLHF; cdr3_nt: TGCAGTGCTAGAGCCCCGGGCGGAGGTAATTCACCCCTCCACTTT; j_call: TRBJ1-6; d_call: .; clone_size: .; v_call: TRBV20-1
cdr3_aa: CASSEAPGETQYF; cdr3_nt: TGTGCCAGCAGTGAAGCTCCCGGAGAGACCCAGTACTTC; j_call: TRBJ2-5; d_call: .; clone_size: .; v_call: TRBV6-1
cdr3_aa: CASAPGQNEKLFF; cdr3_nt: TGTGCCAGCGCACCGGGGCAAAATGAAAAACTGTTTTTT; j_call: TRBJ1-4; d_call: .; clone_size: few; v_call: TRBV11-2
cdr3_aa: CASRRDGDDQPQHF; cdr3_nt: TGTGCCAGCAGAAGGGACGGTGATGATCAGCCCCAGCATTTT; j_call: TRBJ1-5; d_call: .; clone_size: .; v_call: TRBV25-1
cdr3_aa: CASSLGPGDNEQFF; cdr3_nt: TGCGCCAGCAGCTTGGGGCCAGGGGACAATGAGCAGTTCTTC; j_call: TRBJ2-1; d_call: .; clone_size: .; v_call: TRBV5-1
cdr3_aa: CASSLVGGGSSYEQYF; cdr3_nt: TGTGCCAGCAGCTTAGTTGGCGGGGGGAGCTCCTACGAGCAGTACTTC; j_call: TRBJ2-7; d_call: TRBD2; clone_size: few; v_call: TRBV7-2
cdr3_aa: CASSYIYGTGGADTQYF; cdr3_nt: TGTGCCAGCAGCTATATCTACGGGACAGGGGGCGCAGATACGCAGTATTTT; j_call: TRBJ2-3; d_call: TRBD1; clone_size: .; v_call: TRBV12-3/TRBV12-4
cdr3_aa: CVSSLGQGNYGYTF; cdr3_nt: TGTGTCAGCAGCCTGGGACAGGGAAACTATGGCTACACCTTC; j_call: TRBJ1-2; d_call: TRBD1; clone_size: .; v_call: TRBV6-5
cdr3_aa: CASSELQGNSPLHF; cdr3_nt: TGTGCCAGCAGTGAATTACAGGGGAATTCACCCCTCCACTTT; j_call: TRBJ1-6; d_call: TRBD1; clone_size: .; v_call: TRBV25-1
cdr3_aa: CASNPSRGQGRGYTF; cdr3_nt: TGTGCCAGCAACCCTAGCAGGGGGCAGGGGCGCGGCTACACCTTC; j_call: TRBJ1-2; d_call: TRBD1; clone_size: .; v_call: TRBV2
cdr3_aa: CASSSGTSGTSSTDTQYF; cdr3_nt: TGCGCCAGCAGCTCCGGGACTAGCGGGACTTCTAGCACAGATACGCAGTATTTT; j_call: TRBJ2-3; d_call: TRBD2; clone_size: .; v_call: TRBV5-1
cdr3_aa: CASALSLAGVIADTQYF; cdr3_nt: TGTGCCAGCGCGTTATCCCTAGCGGGAGTAATCGCAGATACGCAGTATTTT; j_call: TRBJ2-3; d_call: TRBD2; clone_size: once; v_call: TRBV12-3/TRBV12-4
cdr3_aa: CSASLPQGRGYF; cdr3_nt: TGCAGTGCTAGCCTCCCACAGGGGCGGGGGTACTTC; j_call: TRBJ2-4; d_call: .; clone_size: few; v_call: TRBV20-1
cdr3_aa: CASHVQGASEKLFF; cdr3_nt: TGTGCCAGCCACGTCCAGGGGGCGAGTGAAAAACTGTTTTTT; j_call: TRBJ1-4; d_call: TRBD1; clone_size: .; v_call: TRBV2
cdr3_aa: CASSLGRVKEETQYF; cdr3_nt: TGTGCCAGCAGTTTAGGGAGGGTAAAAGAAGAGACCCAGTACTTC; j_call: TRBJ2-5; d_call: .; clone_size: .; v_call: TRBV12-3/TRBV12-4
cdr3_aa: CSADRGRREQYF; cdr3_nt: TGCAGTGCTGACCGGGGGCGGCGCGAGCAGTACTTC; j_call: TRBJ2-7; d_call: .; clone_size: .; v_call: TRBV20-1
cdr3_aa: CASSFGRTPEDEQYF; cdr3_nt: TGTGCCAGCAGCTTTGGGAGGACACCTGAGGACGAGCAGTACTTC; j_call: TRBJ2-7; d_call: .; clone_size: .; v_call: TRBV7-2
cdr3_aa: CASSLQSGSTDTQYF; cdr3_nt: TGCGCCAGCAGCTTGCAATCGGGGAGCACAGATACGCAGTATTTT; j_call: TRBJ2-3; d_call: .; clone_size: .; v_call: TRBV5-1
cdr3_aa: CSARVPPSTANYGYTF; cdr3_nt: TGCAGTGCTAGAGTCCCGCCCTCGACAGCTAACTATGGCTACACCTTC; j_call: TRBJ1-2; d_call: .; clone_size: .; v_call: TRBV20-1
cdr3_aa: CASSFGQPYNSPLHF; cdr3_nt: TGTGCCAGCAGTTTCGGACAGCCCTATAATTCACCCCTCCACTTT; j_call: TRBJ1-6; d_call: .; clone_size: once; v_call: TRBV12-3/TRBV12-4
cdr3_aa: CASSTDTRYF; cdr3_nt: TGTGCCAGCAGCACAGATACGCGGTATTTT; j_call: TRBJ2-3; d_call: .; clone_size: .; v_call: TRBV12-3/TRBV12-4
cdr3_aa: CASSPTQGTLNEQFF; cdr3_nt: TGCGCCAGCAGCCCCACCCAGGGGACTCTGAATGAGCAGTTCTTC; j_call: TRBJ2-1; d_call: .; clone_size: few; v_call: TRBV5-1